This T cell receptor beta chain emerged from a study of CD8 T cells in ankylosing spondylitis. TCRdb passed the 5' RACE reads through MiXCR, listing each CDR3 protein once. The repertoire holds 250,000 to 400,000 distinct CDR3 sequences, with approximately 10% as singletons. Trimming cost V 6 bases and J 4 bases; bases outside gene matches: 10. This CDR3 region has 16 residues. This clonotype was seen repeatedly, ten times or more. The J gene is TRBJ2-1, the V gene TRBV12-3 or TRBV12-4; 9 bases are a match to TRBD1. The receptor was isolated from a female donor with ankylosing spondylitis or in good health (not recorded which). Sequencing used blood, either unsorted or a sorted T cell fraction (not recorded which). The CDR3 loop reads CASRASGTGTYNEQFF. As DNA, the CDR3 is TGTGCCAGCAGAGCTTCCGGGACAGGGACATACAATGAGCAGTTCTTC.